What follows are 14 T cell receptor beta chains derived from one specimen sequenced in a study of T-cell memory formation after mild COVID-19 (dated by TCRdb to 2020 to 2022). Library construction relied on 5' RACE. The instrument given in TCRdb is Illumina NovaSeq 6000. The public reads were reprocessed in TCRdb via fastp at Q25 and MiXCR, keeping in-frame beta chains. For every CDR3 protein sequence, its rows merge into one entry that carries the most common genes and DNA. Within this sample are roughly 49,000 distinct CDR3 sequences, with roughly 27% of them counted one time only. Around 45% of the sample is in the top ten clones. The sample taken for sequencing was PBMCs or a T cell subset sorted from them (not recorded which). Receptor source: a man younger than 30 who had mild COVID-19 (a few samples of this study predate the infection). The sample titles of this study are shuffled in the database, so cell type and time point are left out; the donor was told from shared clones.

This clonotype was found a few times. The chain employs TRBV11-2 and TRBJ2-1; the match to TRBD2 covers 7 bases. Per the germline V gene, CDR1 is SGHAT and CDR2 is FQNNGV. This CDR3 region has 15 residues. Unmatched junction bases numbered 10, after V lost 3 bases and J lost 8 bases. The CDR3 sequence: CASSFRRLARDEQFF. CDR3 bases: TGTGCCAGCAGCTTCAGGCGACTAGCTAGGGATGAGCAGTTCTTC.

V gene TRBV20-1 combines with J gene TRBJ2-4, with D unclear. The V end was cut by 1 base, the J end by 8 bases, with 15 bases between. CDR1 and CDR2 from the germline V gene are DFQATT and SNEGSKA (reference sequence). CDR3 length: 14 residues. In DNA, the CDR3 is TGCAGTGCTAGAGTACAGACCAGGAAGGACATTCAGTACTTC. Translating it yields CSARVQTRKDIQYF.

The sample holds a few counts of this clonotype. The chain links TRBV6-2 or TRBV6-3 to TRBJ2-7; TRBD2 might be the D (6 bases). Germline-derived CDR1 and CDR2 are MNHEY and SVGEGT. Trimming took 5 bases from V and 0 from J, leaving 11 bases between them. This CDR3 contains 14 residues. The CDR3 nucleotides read TGTGCCAGCAGTCACGACGGGAGCTCCTACGAGCAGTACTTC. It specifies CASSHDGSSYEQYF.

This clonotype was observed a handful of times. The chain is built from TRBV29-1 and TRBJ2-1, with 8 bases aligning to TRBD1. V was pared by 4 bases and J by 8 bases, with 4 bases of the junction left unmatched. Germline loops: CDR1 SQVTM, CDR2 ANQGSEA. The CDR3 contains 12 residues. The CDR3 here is CSVVTGVHEQFF. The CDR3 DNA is TGCAGCGTTGTGACAGGGGTTCATGAGCAGTTCTTC.

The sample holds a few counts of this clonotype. CDR3 in amino acids: CASRSQGTGELFF. The CDR3 DNA reads as TGTGCCAGCAGATCCCAGGGGACCGGGGAGCTGTTTTTT. The chain is built from TRBV6-2 or TRBV6-3 and TRBJ2-2, with D perhaps TRBD1 (6 bases). This CDR3 spans 13 amino acids. The V gene's germline CDR1 is MNHEY and CDR2 SVGEGT. Trimming took 6 bases from V and 5 from J, leaving 10 bases between them.

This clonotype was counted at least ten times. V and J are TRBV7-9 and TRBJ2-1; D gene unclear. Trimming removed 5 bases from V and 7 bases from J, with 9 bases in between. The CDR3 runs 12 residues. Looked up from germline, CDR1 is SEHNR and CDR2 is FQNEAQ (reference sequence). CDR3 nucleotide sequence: TGTGCCAGCAGCACTACTAAAAATGAGCAGTTCTTC. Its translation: CASSTTKNEQFF.

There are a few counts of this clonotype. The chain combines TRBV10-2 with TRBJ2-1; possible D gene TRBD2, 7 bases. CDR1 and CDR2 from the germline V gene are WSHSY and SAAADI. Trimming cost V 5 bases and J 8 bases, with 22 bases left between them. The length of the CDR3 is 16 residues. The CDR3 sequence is CASSPRGHGGGDEQFF. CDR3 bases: TGCGCCAGCAGTCCGCGGGGACACGGAGGGGGGGATGAGCAGTTCTTC.

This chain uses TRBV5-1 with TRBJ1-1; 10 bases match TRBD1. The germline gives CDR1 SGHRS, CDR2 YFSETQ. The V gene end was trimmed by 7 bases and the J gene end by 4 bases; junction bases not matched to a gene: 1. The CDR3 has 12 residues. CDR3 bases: TGCGCCAGCGGGACAGGGGCCACTGAAGCTTTCTTT. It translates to CASGTGATEAFF. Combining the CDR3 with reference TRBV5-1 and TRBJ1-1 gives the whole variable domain KAGVTQTPRYLIKTRGQQVTLSCSPISGHRSVSWYQQTPGQGLQFLFEYFSETQRNKGNFPGRFSGRQFSNSRSEMNVSTLELGDSALYLCASGTGATEAFFGQGTRLTVV.

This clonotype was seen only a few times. This chain's CDR3 is CASSTGGVTYEQYF. The CDR3 region has the DNA TGCGCCAGCAGCACGGGGGGAGTTACCTACGAGCAGTACTTC. The rearrangement uses TRBV5-1 and TRBJ2-7; TRBD2 agrees at 7 bases. The germline V gene encodes CDR1 SGHRS and CDR2 YFSETQ. This CDR3 is 14 amino acids long. The J segment lost 2 bases and the V segment lost 4 bases, leaving 6 bases of the junction unmatched.

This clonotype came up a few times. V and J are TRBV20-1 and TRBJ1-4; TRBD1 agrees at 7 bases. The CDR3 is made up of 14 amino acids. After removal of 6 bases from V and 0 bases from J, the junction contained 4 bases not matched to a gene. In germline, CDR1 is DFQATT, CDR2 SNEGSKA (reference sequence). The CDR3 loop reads CSAGTAATNEKLFF. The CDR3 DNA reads TGCAGTGCCGGGACAGCGGCAACTAATGAAAAACTGTTTTTT.

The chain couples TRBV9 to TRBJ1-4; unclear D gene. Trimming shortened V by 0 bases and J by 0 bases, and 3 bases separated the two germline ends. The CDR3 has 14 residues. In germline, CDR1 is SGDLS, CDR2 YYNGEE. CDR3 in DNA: TGTGCCAGCAGCGTAGCTGCAACTAATGAAAAACTGTTTTTT. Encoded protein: CASSVAATNEKLFF.

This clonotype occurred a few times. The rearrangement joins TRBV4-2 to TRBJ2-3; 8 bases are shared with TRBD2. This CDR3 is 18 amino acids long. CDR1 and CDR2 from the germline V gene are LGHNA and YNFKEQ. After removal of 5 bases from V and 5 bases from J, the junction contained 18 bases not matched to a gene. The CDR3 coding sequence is TGTGCCAGCAGCGACGAGGGTACGGGGGGGCCCTACGGAGATACGCAGTATTTT. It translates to CASSDEGTGGPYGDTQYF.

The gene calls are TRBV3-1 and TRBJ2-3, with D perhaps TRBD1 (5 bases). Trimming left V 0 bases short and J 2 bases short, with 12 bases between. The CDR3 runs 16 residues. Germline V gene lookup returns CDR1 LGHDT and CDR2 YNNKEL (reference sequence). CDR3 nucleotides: TGTGCCAGCAGCCAAGAGTCCTCAGGGTTCACAGATACGCAGTATTTT. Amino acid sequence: CASSQESSGFTDTQYF.

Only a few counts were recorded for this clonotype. As DNA, the CDR3 is TGTGCCAGCAGTCAGGATCTTAGCTCCTACGAGCAGTACGTC. It encodes CASSQDLSSYEQYV. The chain has TRBV2 and TRBJ2-7; D is unresolved. CDR3 length: 14 residues. Germline CDR1 reads SNHLY; CDR2 reads FYNNEI. Trimming cost V 5 bases and J 0 bases, with 11 bases left between them.